Shown below are 27 T cell receptor beta chains from a single sample sequenced in a study of shared clonotypes between healthy human individuals. Clones were sequenced by immunoSEQ multiplex PCR, and TCRdb holds only the in-frame ones, with some missing. The top ten clones hold more than 0.1% of a sample with around 2.1 million clones, around 95% of them seen once. Source material: naive CD4+ T cells sorted from blood. As to subset: CD45RA+ positively selected. All receptors derive from a man aged 18-30 years in good health.

The chain uses TRBV18 and TRBJ1-5; D unresolved. The CDR3 has 14 amino acids. V was clipped by 3 bases and J by 2 bases, with 8 bases between them. Germline CDR1 and CDR2: KGHSH and LQKENI. CDR3 residues: CASSPGYGNQPQHF. CDR3 nucleotides: TGTGCCAGCTCACCCGGGTATGGCAATCAGCCCCAGCATTTT.

This clone was counted once. The V gene is TRBV5-1, the J gene TRBJ1-2, with D unclear. This CDR3 has 14 residues. V was cut by 4 bases and J by 2 bases, with 12 bases left in between. CDR1 SGHRS and CDR2 YFSETQ come from the germline V gene. In nucleotides, the CDR3 is TGCGCCAGCAGCCTGGATCCTACGAACTATGGCTACACCTTC. This codes for CASSLDPTNYGYTF.

This rearrangement joins TRBV30 to TRBJ2-3, with 9 nucleotides matching TRBD1. Losses at the gene ends were 3 bases for V and 8 bases for J; bases not matched to a gene: 6. Germline loops: CDR1 GTSNPN, CDR2 SVGIG (reference sequence). The CDR3 consists of 13 residues. Here the CDR3 reads CAWSGTGILTQYF. The DNA for the CDR3 is TGTGCCTGGAGCGGGACAGGGATTCTTACGCAGTATTTT.

This clone was detected once. The chain employs TRBV10-3 and TRBJ2-7; possibly TRBD1 for D (5 bases). Trimming stripped 7 bases from V and 5 bases from J, with 15 bases between. The CDR3 length is 13 residues. CDR1 is ENHRY, CDR2 SYGVKD, per germline. This chain's CDR3 is CAINQGTWDEQYF. Written as DNA, the CDR3 is TGTGCCATCAACCAGGGAACCTGGGACGAGCAGTACTTC.

This rearrangement joins TRBV6-5 to TRBJ2-1, with a tentative D call TRBD1 (5 bases). Trimming removed 6 bases from V and 8 bases from J, with 20 bases in between. The CDR3 is 15 amino acids. CDR1 and CDR2 (germline): MNHEY, SVGAGI. CDR3: CASSRSGQGWYEQFF. The CDR3 region has the DNA TGTGCCAGCAGCCGATCGGGTCAGGGTTGGTATGAGCAGTTCTTC.

The chain joins TRBV6-5 to TRBJ2-7, with D possibly TRBD2 on 5 matching bases. Trimming took off 2 bases at V and 3 bases at J, with 14 bases between the two ends. The length of the CDR3 is 15 residues. Germline V lookup: CDR1 MNHEY, CDR2 SVGAGI. The CDR3 nucleotides are TGTGCCAGCAGTTACGGGTCAAGCGGATACTACGAGCAGTACTTC. Its translation is CASSYGSSGYYEQYF.

The rearrangement uses TRBV10-3 and TRBJ2-7; perhaps TRBD2 as D (5 bases). Germline V gives CDR1 ENHRY, CDR2 SYGVKD. Trimming stripped 4 bases from V and 6 bases from J, with 7 bases between. This CDR3 is 11 amino acids long. CDR3 in DNA: TGTGCCATCAGTGGAGGGTCCGAGCAGTACTTC. This translates into CAISGGSEQYF.

The V and J genes are TRBV6-4 and TRBJ2-2, with a tentative D call TRBD2 (5 bases). Germline lookup yields CDR1 MRHNA and CDR2 SNTAGT. The CDR3 length is 13 residues. Trimming left V 6 bases short and J 4 bases short, with 9 bases between. This CDR3 is CASSEGSTGELFF. As DNA, the CDR3 is TGTGCCAGCAGCGAAGGGAGCACCGGGGAGCTGTTTTTT.

A single count supports this clone. V gene TRBV5-4 combines with J gene TRBJ2-7; TRBD1 is a possible D gene (6 bases). Trimming pared 4 bases from V and 0 bases from J, leaving 14 bases between. The germline gives CDR1 SGHNT, CDR2 YYREEE (reference sequence). The CDR3 covers 15 residues. This chain's CDR3 is CASSHGQMPSYEQYF. The CDR3 nucleotides read TGTGCCAGCAGCCATGGACAGATGCCCTCCTACGAGCAGTACTTC. The full variable domain, in which reference TRBV5-4 and TRBJ2-7 provide the parts outside the CDR3, is ETGVTQSPTHLIKTRGQQVTLRCSSQSGHNTVSWYQQALGQGPQFIFQYYREEENGRGNFPPRFSGLQFPNYSSELNVNALELDDSALYLCASSHGQMPSYEQYFGPGTRLTVT.

This clone was seen a single time. This sequence joins TRBV9 and TRBJ1-2; the match to TRBD1 covers 8 bases. The germline V gene has CDR1 SGDLS and CDR2 YYNGEE. The CDR3 is 15 residues long. J lost 7 bases, V lost 0 bases, and 8 bases had no gene match. CDR3 bases: TGTGCCAGCAGCGTAGAGGCAGGGGGCGGTTCTGGCTACACCTTC. Protein sequence: CASSVEAGGGSGYTF.

The CDR3 protein is CASSATKKTGKDTEAFF. Here the CDR3 DNA reads TGTGCCAGCAGCGCAACAAAAAAGACAGGGAAGGACACTGAAGCTTTCTTT. The gene calls are TRBV11-2 and TRBJ1-1; 7 nucleotides line up with TRBD1. Germline CDR1 SGHAT, CDR2 FQNNGV. The V segment lost 5 bases and the J segment 3 bases; nucleotides outside the gene matches: 15. The CDR3 contains 17 residues.

The V and J genes are TRBV7-2 and TRBJ2-1; D might be TRBD2 (6 bases). Trimming removed 3 bases from V and 5 bases from J, with 11 bases in between. The CDR3 has 14 residues. CDR1 and CDR2 (germline): SGHTA, FQGNSA. In DNA, the CDR3 is TGTGCCAGCAGCTTGGGCGGGATGAACAATGAGCAGTTCTTC. Translated, it gives CASSLGGMNNEQFF.

The genes are TRBV10-3 and TRBJ2-2, with 10 nucleotides matching TRBD1. Germline lookup yields CDR1 ENHRY and CDR2 SYGVKD. There are 16 residues in the CDR3. V dropped 4 bases and J dropped 3; count of bases not matched to a gene: 5. In DNA, the CDR3 is TGTGCCATCAGTGGTTACGGGACAGGGGACACCGGGGAGCTGTTTTTT. Amino acid sequence: CAISGYGTGDTGELFF.

CDR3 sequence reads: CASTSNGHTIYF. The CDR3 DNA reads as TGCGCCAGCACCTCCAACGGGCACACCATATATTTT. The rearrangement uses TRBV5-1 and TRBJ1-3; unclear D gene. Looked up from germline, CDR1 is SGHRS and CDR2 is YFSETQ. CDR3 length: 12 amino acids. V gave up 6 bases and J gave up 8 bases, with 12 bases separating them.

V is TRBV6-1 and J is TRBJ2-3; the D is unclear. The V end lost 8 bases, the J end lost 0 bases, and 15 bases lay between the germline ends. The CDR3 spans 15 residues. The germline CDR1 and CDR2 sequences are MNHNS and SASEGT. CDR3 nucleotide sequence: TGTGCCAGCTCACCAAGCCCCCTTAGCACAGATACGCAGTATTTT. The encoded protein is CASSPSPLSTDTQYF.

The V call is TRBV5-5, the J call TRBJ1-2; D is uncertain. The CDR3 sequence is 13 residues long. The V gene lost 7 bases and the J gene lost 0 bases, with 10 bases spanning the gap. Germline V gene lookup returns CDR1 SGHKS and CDR2 YYEKEE (reference sequence). The CDR3 loop reads CASYLRANYGYTF. The CDR3 coding sequence is TGTGCCAGCTACCTACGGGCTAACTATGGCTACACCTTC.

The V call is TRBV29-1, the J call TRBJ2-3; D gene ambiguous. Germline V CDR1 and CDR2: SQVTM, ANQGSEA. CDR3 length: 16 amino acids. V was trimmed by 5 bases and J by 0 bases, leaving 18 bases between them. The CDR3 nucleotides are TGCAGCGTTAAAACCTTCCGTCCGGTTAGCACAGATACGCAGTATTTT. Residues: CSVKTFRPVSTDTQYF.

V and J are TRBV11-2 and TRBJ1-4; D not certain. Trimming stripped 4 bases from V and 13 bases from J, with 16 bases between. This CDR3 is built from 13 residues. Germline CDR1 SGHAT, CDR2 FQNNGV. This chain's CDR3 is CASSSGWGGGLFF. CDR3 in DNA: TGTGCCAGCAGCTCCGGATGGGGAGGAGGACTGTTTTTT.

A remark on this clone: The sample has other DNA sequences that encode this CDR3 too. As DNA, the CDR3 is TGTGCCAGCAGTGAAGCCCGCACAGATACGCAGTATTTT. Encoded protein: CASSEARTDTQYF. The chain employs TRBV6-1 and TRBJ2-3; D remains unclear. Germline lookup yields CDR1 MNHNS and CDR2 SASEGT. Between the trimmed V and J ends, which lost 0 bases and 1 base, there was a span of 2 bases. CDR3 length: 13 amino acids.

V gene TRBV9 combines with J gene TRBJ1-6; D unclear. V lost 0 bases and J 3 bases, leaving 7 bases between the germline ends. The CDR3 contains 15 residues. The germline V gene encodes CDR1 SGDLS and CDR2 YYNGEE. The chain's CDR3 is CASSVEARYNSPLHF. Written as DNA, the CDR3 is TGTGCCAGCAGCGTAGAGGCACGCTATAATTCACCCCTCCACTTT.

The chain joins TRBV25-1 to TRBJ2-7; D possibly corresponds to TRBD1 (6 bases). The V and J ends lost 1 base and 3 bases respectively, with 10 bases between them. Germline CDR1 and CDR2: MGHDK and SYGVNS. This CDR3 has 14 residues. CDR3 DNA: TGTGCCAGCAGTGAATCGGGACACTACTACGAGCAGTACTTC. Protein: CASSESGHYYEQYF.

In regard to this clone: In the same sample, other DNA sequences code for this CDR3. V gene TRBV11-2 combines with J gene TRBJ2-1; no clear D gene. The CDR3 contains 12 residues. Germline CDR1 SGHAT, CDR2 FQNNGV. Trimming shortened V by 2 bases and J by 7 bases, and 6 bases separated the two germline ends. CDR3 sequence (DNA): TGTGCCAGCAGCTTAACCGGGAATGAGCAGTTCTTC. Its protein is CASSLTGNEQFF.

The rearrangement joins TRBV4-1 to TRBJ2-5; 9 bases agree with TRBD2. Germline trimming cut 1 base from V and 7 bases from J; bases unmatched to any gene: 16. This CDR3 has 18 residues. CDR1 and CDR2 from the germline V gene are MGHRA and YSYEKL. The CDR3 coding sequence is TGCGCCAGCAGCCAAGTCATGGGCGGACTAGCGAAAGATGGGACCCAGTACTTC. This sequence encodes CASSQVMGGLAKDGTQYF.

V and J are TRBV10-3 and TRBJ1-1; D is ambiguous. Trimming took off 7 bases at V and 6 bases at J, with 15 bases between the two ends. The germline V gene encodes CDR1 ENHRY and CDR2 SYGVKD. The CDR3 contains 13 residues. In DNA, the CDR3 is TGTGCCATCACTCCAGAAGGGAATTCTGAAGCTTTCTTT. Its translation: CAITPEGNSEAFF.

The chain combines TRBV6-5 with TRBJ1-1; TRBD1 aligns across 7 bases. The CDR3 is 15 residues long. J gave up 4 bases and V 0 bases, and 5 bases lay outside the gene matches. Per germline, CDR1 MNHEY and CDR2 SVGAGI. CDR3 DNA: TGTGCCAGCAGTTACTCGATACAGGGGTCCACTGAAGCTTTCTTT. Encoded protein: CASSYSIQGSTEAFF.

Details on this clone: Within the sample, other DNA sequences also encode this same CDR3. Written as DNA, the CDR3 is TGTGCCAGCAGCTTGGGACTAGCGGGGGGACAAGAGACCCAGTACTTC. Residues: CASSLGLAGGQETQYF. The V gene is TRBV5-6, the J gene TRBJ2-5; 13 bases are a match to TRBD2. J was trimmed by 2 bases and V by 0 bases; bases with no gene match: 1. The CDR3 spans 16 residues. Germline CDR1 and CDR2: SGHDT and YYEEEE.

The chain combines TRBV10-3 with TRBJ2-7; 8 bases agree with TRBD2. The CDR3 covers 15 residues. Germline lookup yields CDR1 ENHRY and CDR2 SYGVKD. V lost 3 bases, J lost 6 bases, and 10 bases stayed unmatched. The CDR3 loop reads CAISDPGLGGLEQYF. The CDR3 DNA follows: TGTGCCATCAGTGACCCGGGACTAGGTGGACTCGAGCAGTACTTC.